This is a list of T cell receptor beta chains from one sample in a study of blood T cell repertoires in COVID-19. The table came from immunoSEQ multiplex PCR; TCRdb's copy has only in-frame clones and leaves some out. The table includes about 120,000 clones, about 79% detected once. Sequenced sample: peripheral blood. The receptors shown here come from a man aged 35-49 years with active or convalescent COVID-19. Both conserved end residues are part of each CDR3. The D gene is left open where the match is weak. Clone size is given for some rows only: seen once, a few or many times, or a class if the clone is expanded.

j_call | clone_size | v_call | d_call | cdr3_nt | cdr3_aa
TRBJ2-7 | once | TRBV10-3 | TRBD2 | TGTGCCATCAGGATCGGGACTAGCGGGGGCCCGGCACCCGAGCAGTACTTC | CAIRIGTSGGPAPEQYF
TRBJ2-5 | - | TRBV11-2 | TRBD1 | TGTGCCAGCAGCCAGGGACAGGGCCAAAAAGAGACCCAGTACTTC | CASSQGQGQKETQYF
TRBJ2-3 | - | TRBV6-4 | TRBD2 | TGTGCCAGCAGTATGAGCGGGAGCGGTACAGATACGCAGTATTTT | CASSMSGSGTDTQYF
TRBJ2-5 | - | TRBV21-1 | - | TGTGCCAAGCACGGACAGGGTAAGACCCAGTACTTC | CAKHGQGKTQYF
TRBJ1-3 | once | TRBV30 | TRBD1 | TGTGCCTGGAGTACAGGGGGCTCCTCTGGAAACACCATATATTTT | CAWSTGGSSGNTIYF
TRBJ2-7 | - | TRBV2 | - | TGTGCCAGCACCCTGGACTACTACGAGCAGTACTTC | CASTLDYYEQYF
TRBJ2-1 | once | TRBV4-2 | TRBD1 | TGTGCCAGCAGCAGGGACAGGGAGGGTGAGCAGTTCTTC | CASSRDREGEQFF
TRBJ2-3 | once | TRBV19 | - | TGTGCCAGTAGCGGATCCAAGATAGGTCCGGAGACGCAGTATTTT | CASSGSKIGPETQYF
TRBJ2-2 | - | TRBV4-2 | TRBD1 | TGTGCCAGCAGCCAGCAAAGGGGCAGAACAGGGGGTATGAGAACCGGGGAGCTGTTTTTT | CASSQQRGRTGGMRTGELFF
TRBJ1-3 | - | TRBV5-1 | TRBD1 | TGCGCCAGCAGCCGATACGAGGGGGCAGTAAACACCATATATTTT | CASSRYEGAVNTIYF
TRBJ1-1 | few | TRBV30 | - | TGTGCCTGGAAGGGGGACACTGAAGCTTTCTTT | CAWKGDTEAFF
TRBJ2-7 | - | TRBV25-1 | TRBD1 | TGTGCCAGCAGTACAAGGGGGCGAGGGTCTAGCTCCTACGAGCAGTACTTC | CASSTRGRGSSSYEQYF
TRBJ1-2 | few | TRBV9 | TRBD1 | TGTGCCAGCAGCGTCGCTGACAGGGATGACGGCTACACCTTC | CASSVADRDDGYTF
TRBJ1-3 | once | TRBV30 | TRBD1 | TGTGCCTGGAGTAAAGGACAGGGAGGTGTCTTTGGAAACACCATATATTTT | CAWSKGQGGVFGNTIYF
TRBJ2-7 | - | TRBV21-1 | - | TGTGCCAGCTCCGAGGCGCGGCAGGGTAGCTACGAGCAGTACTTC | CASSEARQGSYEQYF
TRBJ2-1 | - | TRBV5-4 | TRBD1 | TGTGCCAGCAGCTTACCAGGGGGCGCGGATGAGCAGTTCTTC | CASSLPGGADEQFF
TRBJ2-1 | - | TRBV12-5 | - | TGTGCTAGTGGTTCTAATAACGGGTACTATGAGCAGTTCTTC | CASGSNNGYYEQFF
TRBJ2-5 | - | TRBV7-3 | TRBD2 | TGTGCCAGCAGCTCTGGACTAGCTGCGGGGCAAGAGACCCAGTACTTC | CASSSGLAAGQETQYF
TRBJ1-1 | - | TRBV4-3 | TRBD1 | TGCGCCAGCAGCCAGACGACAGGGGTGGACACTGAAGCTTTCTTT | CASSQTTGVDTEAFF
TRBJ1-2 | - | TRBV7-9 | TRBD1 | TGTGCCAGCAGCTACCCTCTGGACAGGGAAGGAGCTGGCTACACCTTC | CASSYPLDREGAGYTF
TRBJ1-2 | few | TRBV7-3 | - | TGTGCCAGCAGCCCCCGACAGGCACTTGGTGGCTACACCTTC | CASSPRQALGGYTF
TRBJ2-3 | - | TRBV2 | TRBD2 | TGTGCCAGCAGTGAATCCGGGGTAGGGAGGGCGAGCACAGATACGCAGTATTTT | CASSESGVGRASTDTQYF
TRBJ1-2 | - | TRBV5-1 | - | TGCGCCAGCAGCTTGGAAGGCTCCGGGGTCCCTGGCTACACCTTC | CASSLEGSGVPGYTF
TRBJ1-4 | - | TRBV19 | TRBD1 | TGTGCCAGTAGTATGGGGACAGGAGAACTGTTTTTT | CASSMGTGELFF
TRBJ2-1 | once | TRBV19 | - | TGTGCCAGTAGTAGGGAATCTAGCGCCAGGGACAATGAGCAGTTCTTC | CASSRESSARDNEQFF
TRBJ2-5 | - | TRBV24-1 | TRBD1 | TGTGCCACCAGTGGGGAGAACAGGGGGACCCAGTACTTC | CATSGENRGTQYF
TRBJ1-5 | - | TRBV19 | - | TGTGCCAGTAGTATAATTCAGGGGCCCCAGCCCCAGCATTTT | CASSIIQGPQPQHF
TRBJ2-7 | - | TRBV9 | TRBD2 | TGTGCCAGCAGCCACGGGACTAGCGGGGGAAACTACGAGCAGTACTTC | CASSHGTSGGNYEQYF
TRBJ1-3 | - | TRBV5-1 | - | TGCGCCAGCTCCAGCCCAGGGGACTCTGGAAACACCATATATTTT | CASSSPGDSGNTIYF